This T cell receptor (beta chain) was captured by sequencing in a study of regulatory T cells in long-lasting Graves disease. Libraries of TCR beta came from iRepertoire HTBI primers plus Arm-PCR of CDR3 regions. A single record per CDR3 protein comes from TCRdb applying MiXCR to the multiplex PCR reads. Of roughly 420,000 distinct CDR3 sequences listed, 15% to 19% are singletons. Trimming pared 1 base from V and 4 bases from J, leaving 20 bases between. The CDR3 has 17 residues. Germline V gene data show CDR1 as SGHKS and CDR2 as YYEKEE (reference sequence). Documented time point: newly diagnosed GD, antithyroid drugs for less than 3 months. RNA extracted from PBMCs served as the sequencing template. In this sample, this clonotype turned up many times.

Here the sequenced sample was peripheral blood mononuclear cells (PBMCs), taken at new diagnosis, from a patient treated with antithyroid drugs. The rearrangement uses TRBV5-5 and TRBJ1-1; no definite D call. The sequence was collected from a female donor with Graves disease. In DNA, the CDR3 is TGTGCCAGCAGCTTGATTAAGGGTATTACGGAGGGCACTGAAGCTTTCTTT. Translated, it gives CASSLIKGITEGTEAFF.